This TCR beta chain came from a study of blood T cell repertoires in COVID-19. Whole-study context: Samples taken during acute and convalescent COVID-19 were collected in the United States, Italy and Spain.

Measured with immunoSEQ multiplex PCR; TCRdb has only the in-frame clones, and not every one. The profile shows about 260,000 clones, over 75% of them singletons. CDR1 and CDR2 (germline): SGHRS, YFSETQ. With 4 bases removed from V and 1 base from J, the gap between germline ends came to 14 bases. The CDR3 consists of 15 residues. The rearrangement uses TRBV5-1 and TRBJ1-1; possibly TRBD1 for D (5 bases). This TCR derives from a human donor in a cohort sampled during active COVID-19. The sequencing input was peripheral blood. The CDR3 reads CASSPTSTGNTEAFF. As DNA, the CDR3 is TGCGCCAGCAGCCCAACCTCCACAGGGAACACTGAAGCTTTCTTT.